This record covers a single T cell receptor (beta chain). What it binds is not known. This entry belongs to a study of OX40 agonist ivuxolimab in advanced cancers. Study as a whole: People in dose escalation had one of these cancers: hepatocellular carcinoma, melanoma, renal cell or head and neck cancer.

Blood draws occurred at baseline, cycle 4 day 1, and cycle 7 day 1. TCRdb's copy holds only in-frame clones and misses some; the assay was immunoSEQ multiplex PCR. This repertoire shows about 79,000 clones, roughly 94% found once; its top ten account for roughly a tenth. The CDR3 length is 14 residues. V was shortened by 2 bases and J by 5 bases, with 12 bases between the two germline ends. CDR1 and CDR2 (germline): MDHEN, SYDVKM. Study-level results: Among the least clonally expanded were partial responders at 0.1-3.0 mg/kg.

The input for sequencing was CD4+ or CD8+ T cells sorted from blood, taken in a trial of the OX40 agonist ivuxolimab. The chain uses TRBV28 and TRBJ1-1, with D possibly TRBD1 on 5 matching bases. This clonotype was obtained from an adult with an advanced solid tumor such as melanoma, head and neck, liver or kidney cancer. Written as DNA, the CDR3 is TGTGCCAGCAGTTTACAGGGAGGGAAGACTGAAGCTTTCTTT. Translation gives CASSLQGGKTEAFF.